This is a list of T cell receptor beta chains from one sample in a study of cytomegalovirus exposure and HLA in healthy donors. Repertoires were generated with immunoSEQ multiplex PCR, while TCRdb's copy carries only in-frame clones and drops some. The sample has fewer than 120,000 clones; around 80% are singletons. Material: PBMCs. Source of these receptors: a man aged 30 to 39 in good health and CMV-seropositive. The CDR3 runs from the conserved cysteine through the conserved F or W. A D gene is named only where the DNA matches it firmly. The size entry is marked missing in some rows and otherwise reads once, few, many or a size class.

d_gene: -
abundance: -
j_gene: TRBJ1-2
v_gene: TRBV12-5
len: 17
CDR3nt: TGTGCTAGTGGTTTGGCCCTCTACAGGGTAGAAAACTATGGCTACACCTTC
CDR3aa: CASGLALYRVENYGYTF

d_gene: -
abundance: once
j_gene: TRBJ2-5
v_gene: TRBV12-5
len: 14
CDR3nt: TGTGCTAGTGGTGCCCGGGTTGGTAGGGAGACCCAGTACTTC
CDR3aa: CASGARVGRETQYF

d_gene: -
abundance: -
j_gene: TRBJ1-1
v_gene: TRBV2
len: 18
CDR3nt: TGTGCCAGCGAATGGCCCCGGGACAACCCTTTTCTGAGCACTGAAGCTTTCTTT
CDR3aa: CASEWPRDNPFLSTEAFF

d_gene: -
abundance: -
j_gene: TRBJ1-2
v_gene: TRBV6-1
len: 12
CDR3nt: TGTGCCAGCGGAGACAGGAACTATGGCTACACCTTC
CDR3aa: CASGDRNYGYTF

d_gene: -
abundance: -
j_gene: TRBJ2-2
v_gene: TRBV6-4
len: 13
CDR3nt: TGTGCCTCCCGGCGAGGGAACACCGGGGAGCTGTTTTTT
CDR3aa: CASRRGNTGELFF

d_gene: TRBD1
abundance: -
j_gene: TRBJ2-2
v_gene: TRBV19
len: 14
CDR3nt: TGTGCCAGCGGACAGGGCTCGAACACCGGGGAGCTGTTTTTT
CDR3aa: CASGQGSNTGELFF

d_gene: -
abundance: -
j_gene: TRBJ2-7
v_gene: TRBV11-2
len: 14
CDR3nt: TGTGCCAGCAGCCCTTTGCGGGGGCGCTACGAGCAGTACTTC
CDR3aa: CASSPLRGRYEQYF

d_gene: TRBD1
abundance: -
j_gene: TRBJ1-2
v_gene: TRBV7-8
len: 17
CDR3nt: TGTGCCAGCACACAAGGGACAGGGGGCGGCGGCAGCTATGGCTACACCTTC
CDR3aa: CASTQGTGGGGSYGYTF

d_gene: -
abundance: -
j_gene: TRBJ1-2
v_gene: TRBV2
len: 15
CDR3nt: TGTGCCAGCAGTGAACGGGAGGGGGGTAACTATGGCTACACCTTC
CDR3aa: CASSEREGGNYGYTF

d_gene: -
abundance: -
j_gene: TRBJ1-1
v_gene: TRBV5-1
len: 13
CDR3nt: TGCGCCAGCAGCTTGGGGCTACAGGGTGAAGCTTTCTTT
CDR3aa: CASSLGLQGEAFF

d_gene: -
abundance: -
j_gene: TRBJ1-5
v_gene: TRBV30
len: 13
CDR3nt: TGTGCCTGGAGTAGGGGAATTCGACAGCCCCAGCATTTT
CDR3aa: CAWSRGIRQPQHF

d_gene: -
abundance: -
j_gene: TRBJ1-4
v_gene: TRBV19
len: 15
CDR3nt: TGTGCCAGTAGTATGACCACCGACAGGCTGGAAAAACTGTTTTTT
CDR3aa: CASSMTTDRLEKLFF

d_gene: -
abundance: once
j_gene: TRBJ2-5
v_gene: TRBV7-2
len: 16
CDR3nt: TGTGCCAGCAGCTTAGAGCCTTATCCGGGGGAAGAGACCCAGTACTTC
CDR3aa: CASSLEPYPGEETQYF

d_gene: TRBD1
abundance: -
j_gene: TRBJ2-3
v_gene: TRBV27
len: 15
CDR3nt: TGTGCCAGCAGTCCGGCCGACAGGGTTACAGATACGCAGTATTTT
CDR3aa: CASSPADRVTDTQYF

d_gene: TRBD1
abundance: -
j_gene: TRBJ1-2
v_gene: TRBV25-1
len: 12
CDR3nt: TGTGCCAGCACAGGGGGTCACTATGGCTACACCTTC
CDR3aa: CASTGGHYGYTF

d_gene: -
abundance: -
j_gene: TRBJ1-1
v_gene: TRBV10-3
len: 12
CDR3nt: TGTGCCATCATGCGGGAGAGGACTGAAGCTTTCTTT
CDR3aa: CAIMRERTEAFF

d_gene: -
abundance: -
j_gene: TRBJ1-2
v_gene: TRBV19
len: 15
CDR3nt: TGTGCCAGTAGCTATACCGGGACACCCAACTATGGCTACACCTTC
CDR3aa: CASSYTGTPNYGYTF